This T cell receptor beta chain stems from a study of T cell responses to AZD1222 COVID-19 vaccine. Whole-study findings and limits: Baseline serology detected seropositivity in only six or seven AZD1222 recipients. Repertoires were obtained only post-peak T cell response. Reports say nearly half of spike-specific TCRs go after unmutated variant regions.

Germline V gives CDR1 SGHVS, CDR2 FNYEAQ. With 0 bases clipped from V and 10 bases from J, the junction kept 7 bases outside the gene matches. The CDR3 is made up of 15 amino acids. Assay used: immunoSEQ multiplex PCR; TCRdb lists only in-frame clones, some missing. The sample has 70,000 to 80,000 clones, 80% seen once. This clone was seen a few times. No antigen is known for it. This clonotype originated in an adult who received the AZD1222 COVID-19 vaccine. The chain couples TRBV7-6 to TRBJ2-3, with 10 bases that match TRBD1. The sample was peripheral blood, taken 28 days after the second AZD1222 dose. The CDR3 DNA is TGTGCCAGCAGCTTAGCGCTAACGACAGGGGGCCCGCAGTATTTT. Encoded protein: CASSLALTTGGPQYF.